These 31 T cell receptor beta chains came from one sample sequenced in a study of OX40 agonist ivuxolimab in advanced cancers. Libraries were prepared by immunoSEQ multiplex PCR; TCRdb keeps only in-frame clonotypes and omits some of them. The sample holds around 62,000 clones; about 88% are singletons and the top ten take 0.27%. The input for sequencing was CD4+ or CD8+ T cells sorted from blood, taken in a trial of the OX40 agonist ivuxolimab. These receptors were taken from an adult with an advanced solid tumor such as melanoma, head and neck, liver or kidney cancer.

J is TRBJ2-3 and V is TRBV5-1, with TRBD1 as a possible D gene (6 bases). Deletions cut 2 bases from V and 1 base from J, with 14 bases between. Germline lookup yields CDR1 SGHRS and CDR2 YFSETQ. The CDR3 loop spans 16 amino acids. CDR3 amino acids: CASSFSGVHGTDTQYF. The DNA for the CDR3 is TGCGCCAGCAGCTTTTCAGGGGTCCATGGCACAGATACGCAGTATTTT.

The chain joins TRBV6-1 to TRBJ2-3, with 7 bases matching TRBD1. V trimming: 6 bases; J trimming: 1 base; junction bases outside the gene matches: 4. This CDR3 is 14 amino acids long. Germline V CDR1 and CDR2: MNHNS, SASEGT. As DNA, the CDR3 is TGTGCCAGCAGCGCTGGGACAGGCACAGATACGCAGTATTTT. This sequence encodes CASSAGTGTDTQYF.

The chain is built from TRBV5-4 and TRBJ1-2; 7 nucleotides agree with TRBD1. The CDR3 has 13 amino acids. Germline CDR1 and CDR2: SGHNT and YYREEE (reference sequence). The junction had 4 bases not matched to a gene; V was cut back by 4 bases and J by 4 bases. DNA of the CDR3: TGTGCCAGCAGCAGGGACAGCTTCTATGGCTACACCTTC. Translating gives CASSRDSFYGYTF.

This clone showed up just once. The chain combines TRBV27 with TRBJ2-5, with a possible D match to TRBD1 (5 bases). With 7 bases removed from V and 7 bases from J, the gap between germline ends came to 19 bases. There are 14 residues in the CDR3. CDR1 MNHEY and CDR2 SMNVEV come from the germline V gene (reference sequence). The CDR3, as DNA: TGTGCCAGCATTCCCCTATCAGGGAATGCGACCCAGTACTTC. Its protein product is CASIPLSGNATQYF.

V gene TRBV6-5 combines with J gene TRBJ2-2, with D perhaps matching TRBD1 (6 bases). CDR1 is MNHEY and CDR2 is SVGAGI in the germline V gene. The CDR3 spans 12 residues. V lost 5 bases and J lost 8, with 9 bases in between. This CDR3 is CASSDRPGELFF. For the CDR3, the DNA is TGTGCCAGCAGTGACAGGCCGGGGGAGCTGTTTTTT.

This sequence joins TRBV2 and TRBJ2-7; possible D gene TRBD2, 6 bases. CDR3 length equals 14 residues. V was shortened by 6 bases and J by 5 bases, with 17 bases between the two germline ends. Per germline, CDR1 SNHLY and CDR2 FYNNEI. For the CDR3, the DNA is TGTGCCAGCAGGAAAACTAGCTTTGTAAACGAGCAGTACTTC. Protein: CASRKTSFVNEQYF.

This clone was found once. The chain is built from TRBV7-2 and TRBJ1-3; D unresolved. There are 16 residues in the CDR3. CDR1 SGHTA and CDR2 FQGNSA come from the germline V gene. V gave up 0 bases and J gave up 0 bases, with 9 bases separating them. The CDR3 sequence: CASSLAAPGSGNTIYF. The CDR3 DNA follows: TGTGCCAGCAGCTTAGCGGCGCCGGGCTCTGGAAACACCATATATTTT. Drawing the rest from reference TRBV7-2 and TRBJ1-3, the complete variable domain is GAGVSQSPSNKVTEKGKDVELRCDPISGHTALYWYRQSLGQGLEFLIYFQGNSAPDKSGLPSDRFSAERTGGSVSTLTIQRTQQEDSAVYLCASSLAAPGSGNTIYFGEGSWLTVV.

The V call is TRBV11-2, the J call TRBJ1-6; 8 bases are shared with TRBD1. Germline values: CDR1 SGHAT, CDR2 FQNNGV. J lost 3 bases, V lost 1 base, and 5 bases had no gene match. The CDR3 runs 17 residues. CDR3 DNA: TGTGCCAGCAGCTTAGTTCCGGGACAGGTCTATAATTCACCCCTCCACTTT. As protein: CASSLVPGQVYNSPLHF.

V is TRBV7-2 and J is TRBJ2-5; 9 positions match TRBD2. CDR3 length: 18 residues. V lost 2 bases, J lost 0 bases, and 10 bases stayed unmatched. Germline lookup yields CDR1 SGHTA and CDR2 FQGNSA. Here the CDR3 DNA reads TGTGCCAGCAGCTTATTCTTCAGGGTAGCGGGAGACCAAGAGACCCAGTACTTC. This sequence encodes CASSLFFRVAGDQETQYF.

CDR3 sequence: CASKGRGTQETQYF. CDR3 coding DNA: TGTGCCAGCAAGGGGCGCGGGACCCAAGAGACCCAGTACTTC. The V call is TRBV2, the J call TRBJ2-5, with D tentatively TRBD2 (6 bases). CDR1 and CDR2 from the germline V gene are SNHLY and FYNNEI. V lost 7 bases, J lost 1 base, and 13 bases lay in between. This CDR3 region has 14 residues.

The chain links TRBV10-3 to TRBJ2-1; 8 nucleotides agree with TRBD2. Germline CDR1 ENHRY, CDR2 SYGVKD. V was clipped by 3 bases and J by 4 bases; unmatched bases: 8. The CDR3 loop spans 16 amino acids. This chain's CDR3 is CAISDSIAGRYNEQFF. CDR3 DNA: TGTGCCATCAGTGATAGCATAGCGGGGAGATACAATGAGCAGTTCTTC.

V and J are TRBV25-1 and TRBJ1-6; tentative D call: TRBD1 (5 bases). Germline V CDR1 and CDR2: MGHDK, SYGVNS. The CDR3 sequence is 18 residues long. V was clipped by 3 bases and J by 0 bases, with 15 bases between them. The CDR3 loop reads CASSEVGRRSSYNSPLHF. The DNA of the CDR3 is TGTGCCAGCAGTGAGGTGGGACGGCGAAGCTCCTATAATTCACCCCTCCACTTT. Full variable domain (outside the CDR3, taken from reference TRBV25-1 and TRBJ1-6): EADIYQTPRYLVIGTGKKITLECSQTMGHDKMYWYQQDPGMELHLIHYSYGVNSTEKGDLSSESTVSRIRTEHFPLTLESARPSHTSQYLCASSEVGRRSSYNSPLHFGNGTRLTVT.

J is TRBJ2-1 and V is TRBV5-6, with 7 bases matching TRBD2. The CDR3 spans 13 residues. V shed 7 bases and J 7 bases; nucleotides not matched to a gene: 8. Per the germline V gene, CDR1 is SGHDT and CDR2 is YYEEEE. The CDR3 nucleotides read TGTGCCAGCTCGGGACTACCAGGGAATGAGCAGTTCTTC. It is translated as CASSGLPGNEQFF.

The chain joins TRBV7-9 to TRBJ2-2, with D unclear. The CDR3 sequence is 11 residues long. The V and J ends lost 5 bases and 6 bases respectively, with 4 bases between them. Germline CDR1 reads SEHNR; CDR2 reads FQNEAQ (reference sequence). The CDR3 spells CASSQSGELFF. The CDR3 nucleotides are TGTGCCAGCAGCCAATCCGGGGAGCTGTTTTTT.

The gene calls are TRBV10-3 and TRBJ2-1, with 10 nucleotides matching TRBD2. CDR3 length equals 15 residues. V trimming: 5 bases; J trimming: 2 bases; junction bases outside the gene matches: 3. CDR1 ENHRY and CDR2 SYGVKD come from the germline V gene. CDR3 loop: CAISLAGGTYNEQFF. For the CDR3, the DNA is TGTGCCATCAGTTTAGCGGGAGGTACCTACAATGAGCAGTTCTTC.

The J gene is TRBJ2-6, the V gene TRBV4-2, with D uncertain. The V end lost 5 bases, the J end lost 0 bases, and 5 bases lay between the germline ends. This CDR3 is built from 14 residues. The germline V gene encodes CDR1 LGHNA and CDR2 YNFKEQ. CDR3 sequence (DNA): TGTGCCAGCAGCGGGAACTCTGGGGCCAACGTCCTGACTTTC. This gives the protein CASSGNSGANVLTF.

The chain carries TRBV19 and TRBJ1-1; 8 nucleotides line up with TRBD1. Germline V gene sequence: CDR1 LNHDA, CDR2 SQIVND (reference sequence). Trimming took 5 bases from V and 6 from J; bases not matched to a gene: 5. The CDR3 extends over 13 amino acids. CDR3 coding DNA: TGTGCCAGTAGTCGGACAGGGCGGTCTGAAGCTTTCTTT. This codes for CASSRTGRSEAFF.

This chain connects TRBV27 to TRBJ1-5; maybe TRBD1 (6 bases). The CDR3 sequence is 16 residues long. The V gene's germline CDR1 is MNHEY and CDR2 SMNVEV (reference sequence). V was clipped by 1 base and J by 8 bases, with 18 bases between them. CDR3 sequence: CASSLYGLTGPEPQHF. In DNA form, the CDR3 reads TGTGCCAGCAGTTTATATGGACTGACAGGTCCTGAGCCCCAGCATTTT.

Only one count was recorded for this clone. This chain joins TRBV25-1 and TRBJ2-7; TRBD2 matches at 7 bases. This CDR3 is built from 17 residues. The germline CDR1 and CDR2 sequences are MGHDK and SYGVNS. V was clipped by 0 bases and J by 0 bases; unmatched bases: 8. The CDR3 loop reads CASSEYASGFTSYEQYF. The CDR3 bases are TGTGCCAGCAGTGAATACGCTAGCGGTTTTACCTCCTACGAGCAGTACTTC.

This rearrangement joins TRBV7-9 to TRBJ1-3; D is ambiguous. V shed 1 base and J shed 0 bases, with 10 bases lying between them. The CDR3 is made up of 16 amino acids. Germline CDR1 is SEHNR and CDR2 is FQNEAQ (reference sequence). In DNA, the CDR3 is TGTGCCAGCAGCTTAGTAGCTTCGGACTCTGGAAACACCATATATTTT. Translating it yields CASSLVASDSGNTIYF. Full variable domain (missing parts from reference TRBV7-9 and TRBJ1-3): DTGVSQNPRHKITKRGQNVTFRCDPISEHNRLYWYRQTLGQGPEFLTYFQNEAQLEKSRLLSDRFSAERPKGSFSTLEIQRTEQGDSAMYLCASSLVASDSGNTIYFGEGSWLTVV.

The V gene is TRBV7-2, the J gene TRBJ2-7; tentative D call: TRBD2 (5 bases). V gave up 5 bases and J gave up 4 bases, with 21 bases separating them. There are 16 residues in the CDR3. Germline V lookup: CDR1 SGHTA, CDR2 FQGNSA. The CDR3 coding sequence is TGTGCCAGCAGCAAGGCGAGGGAGAGAGGGTGGTACGAGCAGTACTTC. Its protein product is CASSKARERGWYEQYF.

The rearrangement joins TRBV7-6 to TRBJ2-5, with 10 bases identical to TRBD2. The CDR3 totals 17 residues. V was clipped by 2 bases and J by 2 bases; unmatched bases: 8. CDR1 and CDR2 (germline): SGHVS, FNYEAQ. CDR3 nucleotide sequence: TGTGCCAGCAGCTTAAGGTCCCCTAGCGGGGGACAAGAGACCCAGTACTTC. Amino acid sequence: CASSLRSPSGGQETQYF.

The chain recombines TRBV7-2 with TRBJ2-7, with a tentative D call TRBD1 (6 bases). Germline V gene data show CDR1 as SGHTA and CDR2 as FQGNSA. This CDR3 region has 13 residues. V lost 5 bases, J lost 4 bases, and 12 bases lay in between. This chain's CDR3 is CASSPGQPYEQYF. The CDR3 region has the DNA TGTGCCAGCAGCCCTGGACAGCCGTACGAGCAGTACTTC.

This clone was observed once. The chain couples TRBV5-4 to TRBJ2-2; 15 positions match TRBD2. Germline V gene sequence: CDR1 SGHNT, CDR2 YYREEE (reference sequence). V was pared by 3 bases and J by 4 bases, with 4 bases of the junction left unmatched. This CDR3 contains 17 residues. The CDR3 bases are TGTGCCAGCAGCTCGAGGACTAGCGGGAGGGTCACCGGGGAGCTGTTTTTT. Amino acids: CASSSRTSGRVTGELFF.

The chain combines TRBV27 with TRBJ2-7; D is perhaps TRBD1 or TRBD2 (5 bases each). This CDR3 spans 14 amino acids. The V and J ends lost 1 base and 4 bases respectively, with 11 bases between them. Looked up from germline, CDR1 is MNHEY and CDR2 is SMNVEV (reference sequence). The CDR3 is CASSLWSWGYEQYF. The CDR3 nucleotides are TGTGCCAGCAGTTTATGGTCTTGGGGGTACGAGCAGTACTTC.

The J gene is TRBJ2-1, the V gene TRBV5-4; 9 positions agree with TRBD2. Unmatched junction bases numbered 13, after V lost 4 bases and J lost 8 bases. The CDR3 runs 16 residues. In germline, CDR1 is SGHNT, CDR2 YYREEE (reference sequence). The CDR3 nucleotides are TGTGCCAGCAGCCCAGGTCTAGCGGGGATCGGCGATGAGCAGTTCTTC. As protein: CASSPGLAGIGDEQFF.

The J gene is TRBJ2-1, the V gene TRBV19; D remains unclear. This CDR3 contains 12 residues. Germline loops: CDR1 LNHDA, CDR2 SQIVND (reference sequence). The V end was cut by 8 bases, the J end by 10 bases, with 15 bases between. CDR3 sequence: CASCFGDREQFF. For the CDR3, the DNA is TGTGCCAGTTGTTTTGGCGATCGAGAGCAGTTCTTC.

The V call is TRBV28, the J call TRBJ1-2; D unclear. The CDR3 is made up of 12 amino acids. V was pared by 5 bases and J by 4 bases, with 8 bases between. CDR1 MDHEN and CDR2 SYDVKM come from the germline V gene. The CDR3 protein is CASSLWSYGYTF. The CDR3 DNA reads TGTGCCAGCAGTCTCTGGTCCTATGGCTACACCTTC.

The rearrangement links TRBV11-2 to TRBJ2-3, with 7 nucleotides matching TRBD2. Per the germline V gene, CDR1 is SGHAT and CDR2 is FQNNGV. The CDR3 spans 16 residues. The junction had 6 bases not matched to a gene; V was cut back by 2 bases and J by 1 base. Written as DNA, the CDR3 is TGTGCCAGCAGCTTATCTTACGCGGGGGGCACAGATACGCAGTATTTT. Its protein is CASSLSYAGGTDTQYF. The entire variable domain, with the rest obtained from reference TRBV11-2 and TRBJ2-3, is as follows: EAGVAQSPRYKIIEKRQSVAFWCNPISGHATLYWYQQILGQGPKLLIQFQNNGVVDDSQLPKDRFSAERLKGVDSTLKIQPAKLEDSAVYLCASSLSYAGGTDTQYFGPGTRLTVL.

V gene TRBV4-1 combines with J gene TRBJ2-7, with 7 bases identical to TRBD2. This CDR3 has 20 amino acids. Germline V lookup: CDR1 MGHRA, CDR2 YSYEKL. The J segment lost 0 bases and the V segment lost 1 base, leaving 18 bases of the junction unmatched. CDR3 residues: CASSQATRGNIAGSSYEQYF. CDR3 DNA: TGCGCCAGCAGCCAAGCCACGCGGGGGAACATAGCGGGCAGCTCCTACGAGCAGTACTTC.

V gene TRBV10-2 combines with J gene TRBJ2-3; maybe TRBD2 (5 bases). The V gene lost 6 bases and the J gene lost 3 bases, with 13 bases spanning the gap. The CDR3 sequence is 14 residues long. Per germline, CDR1 WSHSY and CDR2 SAAADI. This chain's CDR3 is CASRRGLETDTQYF. For the CDR3, the DNA is TGCGCCAGCAGGAGAGGGCTAGAGACAGATACGCAGTATTTT.